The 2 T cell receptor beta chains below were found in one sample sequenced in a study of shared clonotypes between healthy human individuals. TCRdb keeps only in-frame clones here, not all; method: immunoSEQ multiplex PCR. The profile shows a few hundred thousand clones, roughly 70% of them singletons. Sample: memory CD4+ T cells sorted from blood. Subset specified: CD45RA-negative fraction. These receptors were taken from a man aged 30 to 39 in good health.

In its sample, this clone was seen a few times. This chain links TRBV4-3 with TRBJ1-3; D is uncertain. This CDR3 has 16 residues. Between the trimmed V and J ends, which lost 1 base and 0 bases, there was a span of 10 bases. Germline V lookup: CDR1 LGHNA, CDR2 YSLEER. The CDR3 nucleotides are TGCGCCAGCAGCCAAGTAACCGGTAGCTCTGGAAACACCATATATTTT. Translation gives CASSQVTGSSGNTIYF.

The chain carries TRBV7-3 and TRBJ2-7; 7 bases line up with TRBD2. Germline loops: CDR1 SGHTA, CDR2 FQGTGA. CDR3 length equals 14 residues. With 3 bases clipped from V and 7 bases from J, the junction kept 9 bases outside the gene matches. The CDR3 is CASSFGAGKKEQYF. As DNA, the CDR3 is TGTGCCAGCAGCTTTGGAGCGGGAAAGAAAGAGCAGTACTTC.